The rows below give T cell receptor beta chains drawn from one sample of a study of T cells in Graves' hyperthyroidism and ophthalmopathy. TCRdb itself ran the multiplex PCR reads through MiXCR, one entry per CDR3 protein. Counted here are more than 500,000 distinct CDR3 sequences, less than 15% occurring once; the ten biggest clones make up about 15%. Sequencing was carried out using blood. The receptors were gathered from a middle-aged woman with Graves' hyperthyroidism. CDR3s include the opening cysteine and the closing phenylalanine or tryptophan. The order of the fields is V gene, clone size, J gene, D gene, CDR3 DNA, CDR3 protein. The D gene is left open where the match is weak. The size entry is marked missing in some rows and otherwise reads once, few, many or a size class.

v_gene: TRBV20-1
abundance: many
j_gene: TRBJ2-7
d_gene: NA
CDR3nt: TGCAGTGCTAGACCCCACGGAGGGCTCGAGCAGTACTTC
CDR3aa: CSARPHGGLEQYF

v_gene: TRBV20-1
abundance: NA
j_gene: TRBJ2-2
d_gene: NA
CDR3nt: TGCAGTGCTAGAGCCCCATCCACCGGGGAGCTGTTTTTT
CDR3aa: CSARAPSTGELFF

v_gene: TRBV5-1
abundance: few
j_gene: TRBJ1-1
d_gene: TRBD1
CDR3nt: TGCGCCAGCAGCTGGAAACCGGGACAGGGGGAGGGGACTGAAGCTTTCTTT
CDR3aa: CASSWKPGQGEGTEAFF

v_gene: TRBV12-3/TRBV12-4
abundance: NA
j_gene: TRBJ2-6
d_gene: NA
CDR3nt: TGTGCCAGCAGTTTAGAGACAGCCCATCTGGGCTCTGGGGCCAACGTCCTAACTTTC
CDR3aa: CASSLETAHLGSGANVLTF

v_gene: TRBV28
abundance: many
j_gene: TRBJ2-3
d_gene: TRBD1
CDR3nt: TGTGCCAGCACCTGGCCAGGGGGCATGGATACGCAGTATTTT
CDR3aa: CASTWPGGMDTQYF

v_gene: TRBV3-1
abundance: NA
j_gene: TRBJ2-6
d_gene: NA
CDR3nt: TGTGCCAGCAGCCAAGCCATCTCTGGGGCCAACGTCCTGACTTTC
CDR3aa: CASSQAISGANVLTF

v_gene: TRBV10-3
abundance: few
j_gene: TRBJ2-1
d_gene: NA
CDR3nt: TGTGCCATCACCCGAGGGGATATCTCCTACAATGAGCAGTTCTTC
CDR3aa: CAITRGDISYNEQFF

v_gene: TRBV19
abundance: few
j_gene: TRBJ1-5
d_gene: NA
CDR3nt: TGTGCCAGTAGTATAGGGGACACCAGCAATCAGCCCCAGCATTTT
CDR3aa: CASSIGDTSNQPQHF

v_gene: TRBV6-1
abundance: many
j_gene: TRBJ1-5
d_gene: NA
CDR3nt: TGTGCCAGCAGTGCATGGACGGGTCAGCCCCAGCATTTT
CDR3aa: CASSAWTGQPQHF

v_gene: TRBV11-3
abundance: many
j_gene: TRBJ2-1
d_gene: TRBD2
CDR3nt: TGTGCCAGCAGCTCAATACTCAGCGGGAGTCCCAGTGAGCAGTTCTTC
CDR3aa: CASSSILSGSPSEQFF

v_gene: TRBV5-5
abundance: many
j_gene: TRBJ2-1
d_gene: NA
CDR3nt: TGTGCCAGCAGCTTGACCAGGGGGGGCGAGCAGTTCTTC
CDR3aa: CASSLTRGGEQFF

v_gene: TRBV19
abundance: NA
j_gene: TRBJ2-2
d_gene: TRBD1
CDR3nt: TGTGCCAGTAGTATCCTCGTCGGGACAGGGGGAAGGACCGGGGAGCTGTTTTTT
CDR3aa: CASSILVGTGGRTGELFF

v_gene: TRBV28
abundance: many
j_gene: TRBJ2-1
d_gene: NA
CDR3nt: TGTGCCAGCAGTTTTCTTTTAGCGGTTGCCTACAATGAGCAGTTCTTC
CDR3aa: CASSFLLAVAYNEQFF

v_gene: TRBV5-8
abundance: many
j_gene: TRBJ2-1
d_gene: TRBD1
CDR3nt: TGTGCCAGCAGCGCTGGGACAGGGGCGAAAATTTCAACCTACAATGAGCAGTTCTTC
CDR3aa: CASSAGTGAKISTYNEQFF

v_gene: TRBV2
abundance: many
j_gene: TRBJ2-7
d_gene: NA
CDR3nt: TGTGCCAGCAGTGGGCAGGGGAGCGAGCAGTACTTC
CDR3aa: CASSGQGSEQYF

v_gene: TRBV20-1
abundance: NA
j_gene: TRBJ1-5
d_gene: NA
CDR3nt: TGCAGTGCCTCTTCGGTGGGTGTCGGTGGTCAGCCCCAGCATTTT
CDR3aa: CSASSVGVGGQPQHF

v_gene: TRBV5-8
abundance: few
j_gene: TRBJ2-1
d_gene: TRBD1
CDR3nt: TGTGCCAGCAGCTTTGACAGGGTCACCTACAATGAGCAGTTCTTC
CDR3aa: CASSFDRVTYNEQFF

v_gene: TRBV6-5
abundance: many
j_gene: TRBJ1-1
d_gene: NA
CDR3nt: TGTGCCAGCAGTTACTCGCCTTCCTTTGGCACTGAAGCTTTCTTT
CDR3aa: CASSYSPSFGTEAFF

v_gene: TRBV18
abundance: few
j_gene: TRBJ2-7
d_gene: TRBD1
CDR3nt: TGTGCCAGCTCACAGGGGACAGGGTTATCCTACGAGCAGTACTTC
CDR3aa: CASSQGTGLSYEQYF

v_gene: TRBV2
abundance: many
j_gene: TRBJ1-1
d_gene: NA
CDR3nt: TGTGCCAGCAGTCAAACTTATAGCACTGAAGCTTTCTTT
CDR3aa: CASSQTYSTEAFF

v_gene: TRBV6-1
abundance: NA
j_gene: TRBJ1-6
d_gene: NA
CDR3nt: TGTGCCAGCAGGACCCCAGGGGCCGATTCACCCCTCCACTTT
CDR3aa: CASRTPGADSPLHF

v_gene: TRBV5-4
abundance: NA
j_gene: TRBJ2-4
d_gene: TRBD2
CDR3nt: TGTGCCAGCAGCTTGGTGGGGGGACTAGCGGGAAACATTCAGTACTTC
CDR3aa: CASSLVGGLAGNIQYF

v_gene: TRBV30
abundance: many
j_gene: TRBJ1-1
d_gene: NA
CDR3nt: TGTGCCTGGAGTGATTCCCCAACTGAAGCTTTCTTT
CDR3aa: CAWSDSPTEAFF

v_gene: TRBV4-2
abundance: many
j_gene: TRBJ2-7
d_gene: TRBD2
CDR3nt: TGTGCCAGCAGCCCTCGGGGAGCGGGAGGGCCCTACGAGCAGTACTTC
CDR3aa: CASSPRGAGGPYEQYF

v_gene: TRBV2
abundance: many
j_gene: TRBJ2-7
d_gene: TRBD2
CDR3nt: TGTGCCAGCAGTGAATCTAGCGGGAGTTCCTACGAGCAGTACTTC
CDR3aa: CASSESSGSSYEQYF

v_gene: TRBV20-1
abundance: few
j_gene: TRBJ1-6
d_gene: NA
CDR3nt: TGCAGTGCCACCCCAGGGTTTAATTCACCCCTCCACTTT
CDR3aa: CSATPGFNSPLHF

v_gene: TRBV29-1
abundance: NA
j_gene: TRBJ1-3
d_gene: NA
CDR3nt: TGCAGCGGGGTCGGGAATGCGGACACCATATATTTT
CDR3aa: CSGVGNADTIYF

v_gene: TRBV30
abundance: many
j_gene: TRBJ1-2
d_gene: NA
CDR3nt: TGTGCCTGGAGGACCCCCGGAGGGGGTGGGTATGGCTACACCTTC
CDR3aa: CAWRTPGGGGYGYTF

v_gene: TRBV3-1
abundance: many
j_gene: TRBJ1-4
d_gene: NA
CDR3nt: TGTGCCAGCAGCCAAATCGAGGGCGAAAAACTGTTTTTT
CDR3aa: CASSQIEGEKLFF